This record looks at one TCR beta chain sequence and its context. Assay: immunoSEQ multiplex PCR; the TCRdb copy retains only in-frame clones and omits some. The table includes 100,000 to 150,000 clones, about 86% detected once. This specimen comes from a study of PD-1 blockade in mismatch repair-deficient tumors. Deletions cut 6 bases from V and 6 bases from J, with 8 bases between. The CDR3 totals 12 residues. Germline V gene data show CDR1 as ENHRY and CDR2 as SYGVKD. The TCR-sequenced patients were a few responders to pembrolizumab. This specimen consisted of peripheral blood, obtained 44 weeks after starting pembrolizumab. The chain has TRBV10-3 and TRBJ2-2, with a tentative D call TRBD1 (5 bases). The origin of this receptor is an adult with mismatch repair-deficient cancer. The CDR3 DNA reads TGTGCCATCAGAGCAGGGCCCGGGGAGCTGTTTTTT. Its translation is CAIRAGPGELFF.